The source of this T cell receptor beta chain is a study of beta chain features in type 1 diabetes. General study results and limits: People with Type 1 diabetes carried modestly yet significantly shorter TCRB CDR3s in all four CD4+ subsets. Researchers cautioned that cDNA sequencing could over-represent cells with high TCR expression.

Expressed TCRB transcripts were sequenced because the isolated RNA had all been reverse transcribed beforehand. The assay was immunoSEQ multiplex PCR, and TCRdb's table has in-frame clones only and misses some. The table records some 700,000 clones, 13% of them present only once. Trimming stripped 3 bases from V and 1 base from J, with 11 bases between. The CDR3 has 15 residues. Germline V gives CDR1 MNHEY, CDR2 SMNVEV (reference sequence). Via the markers CD45RO/CCR7/CD25/CD127/CD95/CD27, stem cell-like memory, regulatory, central memory and naive CD4+ cells were sorted. Each population that was sorted was more than 95% pure. As regards this clone: Its antigen remains unknown.

The clonotype originates from a man aged 18-30 years with type 1 diabetes. The chain is built from TRBV27 and TRBJ2-3; D not certain. Sample: naive CD4+ T cells from blood. CDR3 residues: CASSLADPGTDTQYF. DNA of the CDR3: TGTGCCAGCAGTTTGGCGGACCCGGGCACAGATACGCAGTATTTT.